The 3 T cell receptor beta chains below all came from one sample that was sequenced in a study of blood T cell repertoires in COVID-19 (dated by TCRdb to the early 2020s). The library was built by means of the immunoSEQ multiplex PCR assay. In TCRdb, the immuneACCESS table is reduced to in-frame sequences with V and J assigned. These tables do not hold every clone; where another copy was compared, an unresolved V gene accounts for under half, and the others remain unexplained. Counted in this sample were 68,000 or so clones; roughly 87% of them appeared once. The ten largest clones take up 3.4% of the sample. The sequenced sample was peripheral blood. The receptors derive from a woman aged 50 to 65 with COVID-19, enrolled during active disease.

The chain's CDR3 is CASSLLGGEYNEQFF. The CDR3 region has the DNA TGTGCCAGCAGTTTATTGGGCGGGGAATACAATGAGCAGTTCTTC. V is TRBV27 and J is TRBJ2-1, with a possible D match to TRBD2 (6 bases). V lost 1 base, J lost 4 bases, and 11 bases lay in between. The CDR3 has 15 amino acids. From germline, CDR1 is MNHEY and CDR2 SMNVEV (reference sequence).

This rearrangement joins TRBV5-4 to TRBJ2-1; 11 bases match TRBD2. The CDR3 spans 15 residues. Losses at the gene ends were 1 base for V and 7 bases for J; bases not matched to a gene: 4. The germline V gene encodes CDR1 SGHNT and CDR2 YYREEE (reference sequence). CDR3 in DNA: TGTGCCAGCAGCTTGAAGTCTAGCGGGAGGAATGAGCAGTTCTTC. Translating it yields CASSLKSSGRNEQFF.

This clone showed up just once. The V gene is TRBV6-5, the J gene TRBJ1-1; D is uncertain. CDR1 is MNHEY, CDR2 SVGAGI, per germline. V lost 0 bases, J lost 0 bases, and 11 bases lay in between. The CDR3 is 16 residues long. The CDR3: CASSYSTRPMNTEAFF. DNA of the CDR3: TGTGCCAGCAGTTACTCGACACGACCGATGAACACTGAAGCTTTCTTT.